The 21 T cell receptor beta chains presented below share a single source sample, sequenced in a study of T cell responses to AZD1222 COVID-19 vaccine. The method was immunoSEQ multiplex PCR; TCRdb's version includes in-frame clones alone and lacks a portion of them. There are around 140,000 clones in the sample; approximately 85% occur only once, and 7.9% lies in the top ten. The sample was peripheral blood, taken 28 days after the second dose of the MenACWY control vaccine. All receptors come from an adult who received the MenACWY meningococcal vaccine as a control.

V and J are TRBV6-5 and TRBJ2-5; tentative D call: TRBD2 (5 bases). The CDR3 has 15 residues. Per germline, CDR1 MNHEY and CDR2 SVGAGI. The V and J ends lost 5 bases and 3 bases respectively, with 16 bases between them. In DNA form, the CDR3 reads TGTGCCAGCAGTCCCTTCTCGGTGCGGGAAGAGACCCAGTACTTC. Its protein product is CASSPFSVREETQYF.

The chain combines TRBV28 with TRBJ1-4; 7 bases are a match to TRBD1. Germline lookup yields CDR1 MDHEN and CDR2 SYDVKM. This CDR3 spans 15 amino acids. The V and J ends lost 5 bases and 10 bases, in that order; junction bases with no gene match: 13. For the CDR3, the DNA is TGTGCCAGCAGTCTCGACAGGGCGCGCAGGGGAAAACTGTTTTTT. As protein: CASSLDRARRGKLFF.

The V gene is TRBV28, the J gene TRBJ1-2; D uncertain. CDR3 length equals 14 residues. CDR1 is MDHEN, CDR2 SYDVKM, per germline. Trimming took off 5 bases at V and 5 bases at J, with 15 bases between the two ends. DNA of the CDR3: TGTGCCAGCAGTGGCTCGGGAGCCCTATATGGCTACACCTTC. This encodes CASSGSGALYGYTF.

This clone has a single count. The chain has TRBV7-9 and TRBJ1-1; D uncertain. Trimming stripped 6 bases from V and 0 bases from J, with 14 bases between. Germline assignment: CDR1 SEHNR and CDR2 FQNEAQ (reference sequence). This CDR3 has 15 residues. DNA of the CDR3: TGTGCCAGCAGTTCATTATGGGATCTGAACACTGAAGCTTTCTTT. Its translation is CASSSLWDLNTEAFF.

This clone was seen a few times. V and J are TRBV24-1 and TRBJ2-1; 9 nucleotides match TRBD1. CDR3 length: 16 amino acids. With V trimmed by 4 bases and J by 3 bases, 6 bases remained unmatched. The germline V gene has CDR1 KGHDR and CDR2 SFDVKD. CDR3 sequence: CATSDFDRGGYNEQFF. In DNA form, the CDR3 reads TGTGCCACCAGTGACTTTGACAGGGGGGGCTACAATGAGCAGTTCTTC.

The chain employs TRBV7-2 and TRBJ2-7; 8 bases line up with TRBD2. Trimming at V came to 1 base and at J to 3 bases, leaving 8 bases not matched to a gene. The CDR3 contains 16 residues. Looked up from germline, CDR1 is SGHTA and CDR2 is FQGNSA. The CDR3 loop is CASSLGATGGGYEQYF. The CDR3 region has the DNA TGTGCCAGCAGCTTAGGGGCGACGGGAGGGGGCTACGAGCAGTACTTC.

The chain is built from TRBV4-1 and TRBJ1-4; TRBD1 matches 7 bases. Germline CDR1 reads MGHRA; CDR2 reads YSYEKL. The CDR3 has 16 amino acids. J lost 5 bases, V lost 4 bases, and 10 bases had no gene match. The CDR3 bases are TGCGCCAGCAGCCCTACCTCCGGGACAGTGAATGAAAAACTGTTTTTT. Amino acid sequence: CASSPTSGTVNEKLFF.

The genes are TRBV19 and TRBJ2-2, with TRBD2 as a possible D gene (7 bases). The CDR3 is made up of 18 amino acids. Germline V lookup: CDR1 LNHDA, CDR2 SQIVND (reference sequence). Deletions cut 5 bases from V and 6 bases from J, with 25 bases between. The CDR3 region has the DNA TGTGCCAGTAGTCTCCGTAGGGGAGGGGGTGGTCGCTCCGGGGAGCTGTTTTTT. Protein product: CASSLRRGGGGRSGELFF.

The CDR3 region has the DNA TGTGCCAGCAGTTCCCAAGGAAACACCATATATTTT. This encodes CASSSQGNTIYF. The chain couples TRBV28 to TRBJ1-3, with D uncertain. Germline CDR1 reads MDHEN; CDR2 reads SYDVKM. The V gene lost 4 bases and the J gene lost 4 bases, with 5 bases spanning the gap. The CDR3 is made up of 12 amino acids.

The chain couples TRBV6-5 to TRBJ1-2, with 7 positions matching TRBD1. The CDR3 consists of 13 residues. The ends lost 2 bases at V and 5 bases at J; junction bases unmatched: 2. Per germline, CDR1 MNHEY and CDR2 SVGAGI. The CDR3 sequence: CASSYRTGYGYTF. Here the CDR3 DNA reads TGTGCCAGCAGTTACCGGACAGGTTATGGCTACACCTTC.

The chain employs TRBV11-3 and TRBJ2-1; no firm D call. The V end lost 3 bases, the J end lost 5 bases, and 26 bases lay between the germline ends. This CDR3 has 19 residues. CDR1 and CDR2 (germline): SGHNT, YENEEA. This CDR3 reads CASSLGLLFGGSSHNEQFF. Here the CDR3 DNA reads TGTGCCAGCAGCTTGGGCCTGCTATTTGGCGGCTCGTCTCACAATGAGCAGTTCTTC. The variable domain in full, with the rest retrieved from reference TRBV11-3 and TRBJ2-1, is EAGVVQSPRYKIIEKKQPVAFWCNPISGHNTLYWYLQNLGQGPELLIRYENEEAVDDSQLPKDRFSAERLKGVDSTLKIQPAELGDSAVYLCASSLGLLFGGSSHNEQFFGPGTRLTVL.

This clone was observed a single time. The chain employs TRBV9 and TRBJ1-3; D gene uncertain. Germline V lookup: CDR1 SGDLS, CDR2 YYNGEE. The CDR3 extends over 16 amino acids. V lost 0 bases and J lost 0, with 10 bases in between. The CDR3 region is CASSVVPGSSGNTIYF. CDR3 DNA sequence: TGTGCCAGCAGCGTAGTTCCGGGGAGCTCTGGAAACACCATATATTTT.

The chain joins TRBV5-4 to TRBJ1-3; no reliable D call. The V gene's germline CDR1 is SGHNT and CDR2 YYREEE (reference sequence). This CDR3 spans 14 amino acids. V gave up 4 bases and J gave up 2 bases, with 10 bases separating them. This CDR3 is CASSQVGTGNTIYF. The DNA for the CDR3 is TGTGCCAGCAGCCAAGTGGGGACTGGAAACACCATATATTTT.

This clone was detected a few times. The V and J genes are TRBV19 and TRBJ1-5; 7 nucleotides agree with TRBD1. The CDR3 has 15 amino acids. The V segment lost 3 bases and the J segment 5 bases; nucleotides outside the gene matches: 7. CDR1 and CDR2 from the germline V gene are LNHDA and SQIVND (reference sequence). CDR3 in DNA: TGTGCCAGTAGTATTTCAGGGGGGTCGTATCAGCCCCAGCATTTT. It translates to CASSISGGSYQPQHF.

V usage is TRBV5-1 and J usage is TRBJ1-1; D may be TRBD1 (5 bases). Trimming took off 3 bases at V and 5 bases at J, with 14 bases between the two ends. The CDR3 contains 14 residues. The V gene's germline CDR1 is SGHRS and CDR2 YFSETQ. CDR3 amino acids: CASSYVGDGTEAFF. DNA of the CDR3: TGCGCCAGCAGCTACGTGGGGGATGGGACTGAAGCTTTCTTT.

The rearrangement joins TRBV11-2 to TRBJ2-3, with D unclear. The germline V and J ends were trimmed by 0 bases and 8 bases, with 9 bases remaining between them. Germline values: CDR1 SGHAT, CDR2 FQNNGV. CDR3 length: 13 amino acids. The CDR3 loop reads CASSLEGGATQYF. In DNA, the CDR3 is TGTGCCAGCAGCTTAGAGGGCGGAGCTACGCAGTATTTT.

The table lists this clone with a few counts. The chain employs TRBV6-5 and TRBJ2-7; D remains unclear. Per germline, CDR1 MNHEY and CDR2 SVGAGI. Trimming pared 6 bases from V and 12 bases from J, leaving 12 bases between. This CDR3 is built from 10 residues. The CDR3 protein is CASSIQRLYF. The CDR3 bases are TGTGCCAGCAGCATTCAGAGATTGTACTTC.

The gene calls are TRBV5-6 and TRBJ1-2; D not resolved. V dropped 4 bases and J dropped 7 bases, with 8 bases sitting between them. Germline CDR1 is SGHDT and CDR2 is YYEEEE. CDR3 length: 11 amino acids. For the CDR3, the DNA is TGTGCCAGCAGCCGTGCCGCTGGCTACACCTTC. Translating it yields CASSRAAGYTF.

The chain has TRBV6-5 and TRBJ1-1, with TRBD1 matching over 8 bases. J gave up 4 bases and V 2 bases, and 3 bases lay outside the gene matches. This CDR3 contains 14 residues. Per the germline V gene, CDR1 is MNHEY and CDR2 is SVGAGI. The CDR3 coding sequence is TGTGCCAGCAGTTACGGACAGGGTCCCACTGAAGCTTTCTTT. This gives the protein CASSYGQGPTEAFF.

The genes are TRBV6-1 and TRBJ2-3, with 11 bases fitting TRBD1. The CDR3 is made up of 17 amino acids. Trimming cost V 4 bases and J 0 bases; bases outside gene matches: 6. The germline V gene has CDR1 MNHNS and CDR2 SASEGT. The CDR3 sequence: CASSVRDRGSSTDTQYF. Written as DNA, the CDR3 is TGTGCCAGCAGTGTCCGGGACAGGGGGTCTAGCACAGATACGCAGTATTTT.

This chain uses TRBV9 with TRBJ1-2; 7 bases are a match to TRBD1. Germline V gene sequence: CDR1 SGDLS, CDR2 YYNGEE. This CDR3 contains 13 residues. The J segment lost 10 bases and the V segment lost 3 bases, leaving 9 bases of the junction unmatched. CDR3 bases: TGTGCCAGCAGCGCGACAGGGCTTAGGGACTACACCTTC. Translation gives CASSATGLRDYTF.